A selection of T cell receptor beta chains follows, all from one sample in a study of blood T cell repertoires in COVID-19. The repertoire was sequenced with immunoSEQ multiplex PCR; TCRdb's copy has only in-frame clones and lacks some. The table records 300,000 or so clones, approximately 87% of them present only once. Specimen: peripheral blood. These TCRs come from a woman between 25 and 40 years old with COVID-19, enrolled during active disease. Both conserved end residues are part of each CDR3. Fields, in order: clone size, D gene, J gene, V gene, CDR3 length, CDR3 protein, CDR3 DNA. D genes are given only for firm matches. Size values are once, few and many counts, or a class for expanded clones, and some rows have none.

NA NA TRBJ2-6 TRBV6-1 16 CASSEIWLSGANVLTF TGTGCCAGCAGTGAGATATGGCTCTCTGGGGCCAACGTCCTGACTTTC
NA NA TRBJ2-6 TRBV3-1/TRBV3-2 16 CASSSKQAPGANVLTF TGTGCCAGCAGCTCTAAACAGGCTCCTGGGGCCAACGTCCTGACTTTC
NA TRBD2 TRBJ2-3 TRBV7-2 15 CASSPRLAGTDTQYF TGTGCCAGCAGTCCTAGACTAGCTGGGACAGATACGCAGTATTTT
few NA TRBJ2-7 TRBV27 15 CASSHLTAPSNEQYF TGTGCCAGCAGTCACCTGACAGCACCCTCCAACGAGCAGTACTTC
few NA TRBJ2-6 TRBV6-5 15 CASMTGEGEANVLTF TGTGCCAGCATGACCGGGGAGGGGGAGGCCAACGTCCTGACTTTC
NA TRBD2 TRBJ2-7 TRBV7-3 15 CASSPTSGSMYEQYF TGTGCCAGCAGTCCGACTAGCGGGAGCATGTACGAGCAGTACTTC
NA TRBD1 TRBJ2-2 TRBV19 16 CASRGGQGRRSGELFF TGTGCCAGTAGGGGGGGACAGGGTAGAAGATCCGGGGAGCTGTTTTTT
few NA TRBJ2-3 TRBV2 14 CASREGTGTDTQYF TGTGCCAGTCGTGAGGGTACGGGCACAGATACGCAGTATTTT
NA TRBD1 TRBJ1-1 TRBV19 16 CASSMPGQGATTEAFF TGTGCCAGTAGTATGCCGGGACAGGGGGCTACCACTGAAGCTTTCTTT
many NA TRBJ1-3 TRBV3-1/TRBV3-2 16 CASSQDLRGGGNTIYF TGTGCCAGCAGCCAAGATCTTCGGGGTGGTGGAAACACCATATATTTT
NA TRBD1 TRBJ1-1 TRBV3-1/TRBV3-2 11 CASSLGQGSFF TGTGCCAGCAGCCTAGGACAGGGGTCTTTCTTT
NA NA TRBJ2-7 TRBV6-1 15 CASSESLGAKNEQYF TGTGCCAGCAGTGAAAGTCTGGGGGCTAAGAACGAGCAGTACTTC
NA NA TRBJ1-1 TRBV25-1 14 CASSDQQGRTEAFF TGTGCCAGCAGTGATCAGCAGGGAAGAACTGAAGCCTTCTTT
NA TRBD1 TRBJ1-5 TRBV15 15 CATSGHRGSNQPQHF TGTGCCACCAGCGGGCACAGGGGGAGCAATCAGCCCCAGCATTTT
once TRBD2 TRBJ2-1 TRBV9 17 CASSPRGSGSDRNEQFF TGTGCCAGCAGCCCCCGGGGTAGCGGGAGTGATCGGAATGAGCAGTTCTTC
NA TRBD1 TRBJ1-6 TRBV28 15 CASSSSGTGASPLHF TGTGCCAGCAGCTCATCCGGGACAGGGGCTTCACCCCTCCACTTT
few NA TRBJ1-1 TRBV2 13 CASQSGWVTEAFF TGTGCCAGCCAAAGCGGGTGGGTCACTGAAGCTTTCTTT
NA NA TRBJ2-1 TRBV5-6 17 CASSLAGGASSYNEQFF TGTGCCAGCAGCTTGGCCGGAGGGGCGAGCTCCTACAATGAGCAGTTCTTC
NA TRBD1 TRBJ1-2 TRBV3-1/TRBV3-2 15 CASSQVPGQAGGYTF TGTGCCAGCAGCCAAGTTCCCGGACAGGCGGGCGGCTACACCTTC
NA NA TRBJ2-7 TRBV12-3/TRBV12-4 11 CASSPGQNEYF TGTGCCAGCAGCCCAGGACAAAACGAGTACTTC
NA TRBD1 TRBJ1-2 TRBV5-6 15 CASSFSGQGQYGYTF TGTGCCAGCAGCTTTTCGGGACAGGGGCAATATGGCTACACCTTC
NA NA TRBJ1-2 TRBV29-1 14 CSVEDGGFVDGYTF TGCAGCGTTGAAGATGGAGGGTTTGTCGATGGCTACACCTTC
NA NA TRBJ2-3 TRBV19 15 CASSIAGLRPDTQYF TGTGCCAGTAGTATCGCGGGCCTACGACCAGATACGCAGTATTTT
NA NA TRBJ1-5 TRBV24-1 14 CATSDQGMPRPQHF TGTGCCACCAGTGATCAGGGGATGCCCCGGCCCCAGCATTTT
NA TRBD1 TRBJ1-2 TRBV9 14 CASSVAGTGHGYTF TGTGCCAGCAGCGTAGCCGGGACAGGACATGGCTACACCTTC
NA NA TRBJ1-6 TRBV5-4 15 CASSLSDSYNSPLHF TGTGCCAGCAGCTTGTCGGACAGCTATAATTCACCCCTCCACTTT
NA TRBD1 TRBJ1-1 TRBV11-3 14 CASSSGQGNTEAFF TGTGCCAGCAGCTCAGGACAGGGCAACACTGAAGCTTTCTTT
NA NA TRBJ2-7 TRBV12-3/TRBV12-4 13 CASSRLQGYEQYF TGTGCCAGCAGTCGACTACAGGGTTACGAGCAGTACTTC
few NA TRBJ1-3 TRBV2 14 CASSDSVSGNTIYF TGTGCCAGCAGTGATTCAGTCTCTGGAAACACCATATATTTT
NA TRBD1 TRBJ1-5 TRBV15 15 CATRPNRGPNQPQHF TGTGCCACCAGACCGAACAGGGGGCCGAATCAGCCCCAGCATTTT
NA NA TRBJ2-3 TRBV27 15 CASSLTGRETDTQYF TGTGCCAGCAGTCTTACAGGGAGGGAGACAGATACGCAGTATTTT
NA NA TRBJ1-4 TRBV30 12 CACQGGWEKLFF TGTGCCTGTCAGGGAGGCTGGGAAAAACTGTTTTTT
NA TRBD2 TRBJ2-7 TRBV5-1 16 CASSPRTSGASYEQYF TGCGCCAGCAGCCCTCGGACTAGCGGAGCCTCCTACGAGCAGTACTTC
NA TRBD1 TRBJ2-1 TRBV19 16 CASSMGRGRLRNEQFF TGTGCCAGTAGTATGGGCAGGGGGCGCCTTAGGAATGAGCAGTTCTTC
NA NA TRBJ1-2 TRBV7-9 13 CASSLNGNYGYTF TGTGCCAGCAGCTTAAACGGGAACTATGGCTACACCTTC
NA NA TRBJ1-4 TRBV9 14 CASSVRGLNEKLFF TGTGCCAGCAGCGTCCGTGGCCTGAATGAAAAACTGTTTTTT
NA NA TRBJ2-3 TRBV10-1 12 CASSGGTDTQYF TGCGCCAGCAGCGGGGGCACAGATACGCAGTATTTT